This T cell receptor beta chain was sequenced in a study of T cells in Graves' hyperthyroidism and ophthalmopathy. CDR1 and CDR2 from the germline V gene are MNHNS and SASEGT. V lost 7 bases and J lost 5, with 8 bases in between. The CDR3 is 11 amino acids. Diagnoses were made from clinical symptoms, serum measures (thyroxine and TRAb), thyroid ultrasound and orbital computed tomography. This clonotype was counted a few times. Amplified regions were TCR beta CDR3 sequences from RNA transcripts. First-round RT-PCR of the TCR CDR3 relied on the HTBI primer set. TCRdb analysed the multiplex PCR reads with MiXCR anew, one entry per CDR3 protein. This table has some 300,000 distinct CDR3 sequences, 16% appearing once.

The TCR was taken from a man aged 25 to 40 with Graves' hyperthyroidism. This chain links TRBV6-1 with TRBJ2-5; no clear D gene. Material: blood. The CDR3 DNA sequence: TGTGCCAGCACCCCGGCCGAGACCCAGTACTTC. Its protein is CASTPAETQYF.